This TCR beta chain originates from a study of CD8+ T cells in alopecia areata. Across the whole study: Severity in treated patients was scored by percentage of scalp area affected. The study, taken as a whole, reports: Among the 100 top clones, expanded CD8+ clones, like scalp clonality, were significantly decreased by tofacitinib.

This clone occurred many times. Its specificity is not known. Treatment of the sample: oral pan-JAK inhibitor, 5-10 mg twice daily. The germline V gene has CDR1 SGHDN and CDR2 FVKESK. The CDR3 extends over 13 amino acids. Trimming took off 8 bases at V and 0 bases at J, with 8 bases between the two ends. cDNA prepared by RNA extraction and subsequent reverse transcription served as the template for sequencing. Sequencing used immunoSEQ multiplex PCR; TCRdb keeps in-frame clones, though not all of them. This sample has about 200,000 clones, with less than 65% found just once. The sequence was collected from a human donor with alopecia areata. The sample consisted of CD4+ T cells sorted from blood, taken at week 4, from a patient treated with tofacitinib. V and J are TRBV14 and TRBJ2-1; D gene uncertain. The CDR3 loop is CASQDSSYNEQFF. The CDR3 nucleotides are TGTGCCAGCCAGGATAGCTCCTACAATGAGCAGTTCTTC. The full variable domain, in which reference TRBV14 and TRBJ2-1 provide the parts outside the CDR3, is EAGVTQFPSHSVIEKGQTVTLRCDPISGHDNLYWYRRVMGKEIKFLLHFVKESKQDESGMPNNRFLAERTGGTYSTLKVQPAELEDSGVYFCASQDSSYNEQFFGPGTRLTVL.